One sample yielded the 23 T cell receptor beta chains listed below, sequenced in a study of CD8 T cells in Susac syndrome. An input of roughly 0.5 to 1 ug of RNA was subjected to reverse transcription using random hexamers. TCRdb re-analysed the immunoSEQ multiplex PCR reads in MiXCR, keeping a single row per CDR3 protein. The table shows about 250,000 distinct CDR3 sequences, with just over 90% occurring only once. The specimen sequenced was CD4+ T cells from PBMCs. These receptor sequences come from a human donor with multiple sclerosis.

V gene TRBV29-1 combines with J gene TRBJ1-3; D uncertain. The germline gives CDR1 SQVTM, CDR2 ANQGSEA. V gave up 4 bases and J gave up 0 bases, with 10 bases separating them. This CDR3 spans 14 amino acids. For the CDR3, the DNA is TGCAGCGTTGCGTGGACTCTCTCTGGAAACACCATATATTTT. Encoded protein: CSVAWTLSGNTIYF.

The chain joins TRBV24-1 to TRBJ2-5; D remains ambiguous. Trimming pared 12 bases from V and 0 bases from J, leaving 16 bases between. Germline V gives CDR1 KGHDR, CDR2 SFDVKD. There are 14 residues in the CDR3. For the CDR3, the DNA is TGTGCCGCGAGGAGCAGGCTCAACCAAGAGACCCAGTACTTC. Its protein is CAARSRLNQETQYF.

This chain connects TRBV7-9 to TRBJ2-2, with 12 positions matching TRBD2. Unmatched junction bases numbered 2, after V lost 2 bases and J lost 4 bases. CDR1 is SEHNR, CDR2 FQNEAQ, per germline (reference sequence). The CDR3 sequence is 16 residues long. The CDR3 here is CASSLRLAGVTGELFF. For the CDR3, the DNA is TGTGCCAGCAGCTTACGACTAGCGGGAGTCACCGGGGAGCTGTTTTTT.

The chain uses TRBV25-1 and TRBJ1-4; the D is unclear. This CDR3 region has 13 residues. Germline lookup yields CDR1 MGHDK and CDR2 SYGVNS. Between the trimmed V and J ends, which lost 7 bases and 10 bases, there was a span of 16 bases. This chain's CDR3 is CASMSTGFGKLFF. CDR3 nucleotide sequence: TGTGCCAGCATGTCCACGGGCTTTGGAAAACTGTTTTTT.

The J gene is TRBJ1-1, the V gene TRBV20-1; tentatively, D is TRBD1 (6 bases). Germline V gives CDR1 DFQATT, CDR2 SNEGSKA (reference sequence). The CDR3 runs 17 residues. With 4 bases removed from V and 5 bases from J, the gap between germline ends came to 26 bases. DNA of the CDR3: TGCAGTGCTATGTCGGGACACCGATCGACTCGGGGAACTGAAGCTTTCTTT. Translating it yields CSAMSGHRSTRGTEAFF.

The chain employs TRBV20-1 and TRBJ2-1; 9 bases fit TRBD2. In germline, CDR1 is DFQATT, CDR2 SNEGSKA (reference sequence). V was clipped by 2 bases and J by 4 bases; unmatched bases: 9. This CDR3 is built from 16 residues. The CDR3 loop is CSARTLLAGSYNEQFF. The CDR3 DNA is TGCAGTGCTAGAACACTTCTAGCGGGGAGTTACAATGAGCAGTTCTTC.

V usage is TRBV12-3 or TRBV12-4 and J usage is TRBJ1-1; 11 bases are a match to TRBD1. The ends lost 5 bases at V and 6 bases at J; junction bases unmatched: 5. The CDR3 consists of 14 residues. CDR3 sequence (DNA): TGTGCCAGCAGTGGGGACAGGGGGAGGGCTGAAGCTTTCTTT. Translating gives CASSGDRGRAEAFF.

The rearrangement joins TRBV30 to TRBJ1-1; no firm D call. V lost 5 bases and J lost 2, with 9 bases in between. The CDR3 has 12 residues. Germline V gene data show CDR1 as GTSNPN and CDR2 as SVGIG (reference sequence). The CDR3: CAWPRSNTEAFF. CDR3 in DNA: TGTGCCTGGCCTAGGAGTAACACTGAAGCTTTCTTT.

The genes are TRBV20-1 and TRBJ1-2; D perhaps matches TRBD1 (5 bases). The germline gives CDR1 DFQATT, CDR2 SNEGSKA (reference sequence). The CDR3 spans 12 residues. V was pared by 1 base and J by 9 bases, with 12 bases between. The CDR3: CSARVGGGSYTF. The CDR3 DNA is TGCAGTGCTAGAGTCGGGGGTGGGAGCTACACCTTC.

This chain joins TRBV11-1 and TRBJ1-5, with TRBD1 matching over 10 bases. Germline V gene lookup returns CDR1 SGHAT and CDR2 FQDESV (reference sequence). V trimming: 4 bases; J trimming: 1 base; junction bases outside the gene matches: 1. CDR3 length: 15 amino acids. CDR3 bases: TGTGCCAGCAGCTCGGGACAGGGGAGCAATCAGCCCCAGCATTTT. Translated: CASSSGQGSNQPQHF.

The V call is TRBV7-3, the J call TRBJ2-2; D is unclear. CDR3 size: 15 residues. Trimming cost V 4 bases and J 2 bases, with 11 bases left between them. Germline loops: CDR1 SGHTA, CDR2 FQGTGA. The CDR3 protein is CASSWAGFNTGELFF. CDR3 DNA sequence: TGTGCCAGCAGCTGGGCCGGTTTTAACACCGGGGAGCTGTTTTTT.

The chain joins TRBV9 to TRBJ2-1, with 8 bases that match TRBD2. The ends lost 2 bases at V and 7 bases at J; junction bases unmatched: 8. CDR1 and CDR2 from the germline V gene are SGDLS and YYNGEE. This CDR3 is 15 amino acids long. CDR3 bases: TGTGCCAGCAGCGTCAGAGCGGGAGATGGAAATGAGCAGTTCTTC. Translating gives CASSVRAGDGNEQFF.

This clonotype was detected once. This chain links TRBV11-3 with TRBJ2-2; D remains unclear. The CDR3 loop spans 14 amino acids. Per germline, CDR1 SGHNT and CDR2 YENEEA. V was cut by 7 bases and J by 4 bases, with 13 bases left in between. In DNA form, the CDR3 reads TGTGCCAGCACCCCACCCCCGGCCACCGGGGAGCTGTTTTTT. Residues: CASTPPPATGELFF.

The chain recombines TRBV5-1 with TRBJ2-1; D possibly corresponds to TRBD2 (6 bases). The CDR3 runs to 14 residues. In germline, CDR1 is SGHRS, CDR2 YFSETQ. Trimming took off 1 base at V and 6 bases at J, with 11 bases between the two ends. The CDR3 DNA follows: TGCGCCAGCAGCTTGTTTCTAGCGCTCAATGAGCAGTTCTTC. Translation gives CASSLFLALNEQFF.

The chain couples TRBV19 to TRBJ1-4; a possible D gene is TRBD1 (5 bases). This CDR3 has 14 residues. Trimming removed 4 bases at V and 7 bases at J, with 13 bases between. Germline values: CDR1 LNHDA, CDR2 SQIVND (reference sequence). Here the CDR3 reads CASSKGSGSEKLFF. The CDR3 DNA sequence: TGTGCCAGTAGTAAAGGGTCAGGGAGTGAAAAACTGTTTTTT.

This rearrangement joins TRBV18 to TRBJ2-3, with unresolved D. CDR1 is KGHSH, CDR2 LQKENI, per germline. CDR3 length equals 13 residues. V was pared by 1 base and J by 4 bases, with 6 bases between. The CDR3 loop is CASSPLFPDTQYF. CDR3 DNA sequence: TGTGCCAGCTCACCACTATTCCCAGATACGCAGTATTTT.

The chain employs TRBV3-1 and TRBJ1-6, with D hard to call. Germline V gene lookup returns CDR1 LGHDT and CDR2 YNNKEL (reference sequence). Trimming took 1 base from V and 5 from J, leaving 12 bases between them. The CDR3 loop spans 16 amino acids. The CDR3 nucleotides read TGTGCCAGCAGCCAAGGAGGACCTACTAATAATTCACCCCTCCACTTT. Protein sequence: CASSQGGPTNNSPLHF.

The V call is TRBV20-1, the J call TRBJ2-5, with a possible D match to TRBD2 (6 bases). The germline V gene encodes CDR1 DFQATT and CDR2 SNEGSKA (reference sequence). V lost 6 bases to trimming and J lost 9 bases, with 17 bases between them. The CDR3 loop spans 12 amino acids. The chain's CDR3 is CSAPRDGGAQYF. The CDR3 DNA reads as TGCAGTGCCCCGCGGGACGGGGGTGCCCAGTACTTC.

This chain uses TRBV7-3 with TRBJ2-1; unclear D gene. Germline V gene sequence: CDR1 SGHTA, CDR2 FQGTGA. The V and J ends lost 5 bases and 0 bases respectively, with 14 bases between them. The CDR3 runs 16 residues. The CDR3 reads CASSPTTALSYNEQFF. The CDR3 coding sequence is TGTGCCAGCAGCCCTACGACCGCTCTCTCCTACAATGAGCAGTTCTTC.

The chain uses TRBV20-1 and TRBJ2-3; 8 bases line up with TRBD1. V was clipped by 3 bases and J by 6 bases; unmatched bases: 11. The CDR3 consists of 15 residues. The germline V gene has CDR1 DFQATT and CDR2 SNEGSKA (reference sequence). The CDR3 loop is CSASPWAGGADTQYF. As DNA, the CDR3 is TGCAGTGCTAGCCCCTGGGCAGGGGGCGCGGATACGCAGTATTTT.

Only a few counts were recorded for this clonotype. The CDR3 is CASGKDGRGTQYF. In DNA, the CDR3 is TGCGCCAGCGGAAAGGACGGTCGCGGGACCCAGTACTTC. The chain has TRBV5-1 and TRBJ2-5; D is unclear. There are 13 residues in the CDR3. Looked up from germline, CDR1 is SGHRS and CDR2 is YFSETQ. Trimming pared 7 bases from V and 7 bases from J, leaving 17 bases between.

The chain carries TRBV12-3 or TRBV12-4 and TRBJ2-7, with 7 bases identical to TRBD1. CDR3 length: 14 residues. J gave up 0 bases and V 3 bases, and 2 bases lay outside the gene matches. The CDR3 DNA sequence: TGTGCCAGCAGTTTCAGGGACAGCTCCTACGAGCAGTACTTC. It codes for CASSFRDSSYEQYF.

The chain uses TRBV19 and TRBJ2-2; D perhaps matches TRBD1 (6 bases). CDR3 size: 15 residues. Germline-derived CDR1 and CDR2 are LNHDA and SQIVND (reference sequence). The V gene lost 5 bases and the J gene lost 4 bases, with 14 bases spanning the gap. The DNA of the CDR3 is TGTGCCAGTAGTTCCAGGGGATGGGGCACCGGGGAGCTGTTTTTT. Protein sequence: CASSSRGWGTGELFF.